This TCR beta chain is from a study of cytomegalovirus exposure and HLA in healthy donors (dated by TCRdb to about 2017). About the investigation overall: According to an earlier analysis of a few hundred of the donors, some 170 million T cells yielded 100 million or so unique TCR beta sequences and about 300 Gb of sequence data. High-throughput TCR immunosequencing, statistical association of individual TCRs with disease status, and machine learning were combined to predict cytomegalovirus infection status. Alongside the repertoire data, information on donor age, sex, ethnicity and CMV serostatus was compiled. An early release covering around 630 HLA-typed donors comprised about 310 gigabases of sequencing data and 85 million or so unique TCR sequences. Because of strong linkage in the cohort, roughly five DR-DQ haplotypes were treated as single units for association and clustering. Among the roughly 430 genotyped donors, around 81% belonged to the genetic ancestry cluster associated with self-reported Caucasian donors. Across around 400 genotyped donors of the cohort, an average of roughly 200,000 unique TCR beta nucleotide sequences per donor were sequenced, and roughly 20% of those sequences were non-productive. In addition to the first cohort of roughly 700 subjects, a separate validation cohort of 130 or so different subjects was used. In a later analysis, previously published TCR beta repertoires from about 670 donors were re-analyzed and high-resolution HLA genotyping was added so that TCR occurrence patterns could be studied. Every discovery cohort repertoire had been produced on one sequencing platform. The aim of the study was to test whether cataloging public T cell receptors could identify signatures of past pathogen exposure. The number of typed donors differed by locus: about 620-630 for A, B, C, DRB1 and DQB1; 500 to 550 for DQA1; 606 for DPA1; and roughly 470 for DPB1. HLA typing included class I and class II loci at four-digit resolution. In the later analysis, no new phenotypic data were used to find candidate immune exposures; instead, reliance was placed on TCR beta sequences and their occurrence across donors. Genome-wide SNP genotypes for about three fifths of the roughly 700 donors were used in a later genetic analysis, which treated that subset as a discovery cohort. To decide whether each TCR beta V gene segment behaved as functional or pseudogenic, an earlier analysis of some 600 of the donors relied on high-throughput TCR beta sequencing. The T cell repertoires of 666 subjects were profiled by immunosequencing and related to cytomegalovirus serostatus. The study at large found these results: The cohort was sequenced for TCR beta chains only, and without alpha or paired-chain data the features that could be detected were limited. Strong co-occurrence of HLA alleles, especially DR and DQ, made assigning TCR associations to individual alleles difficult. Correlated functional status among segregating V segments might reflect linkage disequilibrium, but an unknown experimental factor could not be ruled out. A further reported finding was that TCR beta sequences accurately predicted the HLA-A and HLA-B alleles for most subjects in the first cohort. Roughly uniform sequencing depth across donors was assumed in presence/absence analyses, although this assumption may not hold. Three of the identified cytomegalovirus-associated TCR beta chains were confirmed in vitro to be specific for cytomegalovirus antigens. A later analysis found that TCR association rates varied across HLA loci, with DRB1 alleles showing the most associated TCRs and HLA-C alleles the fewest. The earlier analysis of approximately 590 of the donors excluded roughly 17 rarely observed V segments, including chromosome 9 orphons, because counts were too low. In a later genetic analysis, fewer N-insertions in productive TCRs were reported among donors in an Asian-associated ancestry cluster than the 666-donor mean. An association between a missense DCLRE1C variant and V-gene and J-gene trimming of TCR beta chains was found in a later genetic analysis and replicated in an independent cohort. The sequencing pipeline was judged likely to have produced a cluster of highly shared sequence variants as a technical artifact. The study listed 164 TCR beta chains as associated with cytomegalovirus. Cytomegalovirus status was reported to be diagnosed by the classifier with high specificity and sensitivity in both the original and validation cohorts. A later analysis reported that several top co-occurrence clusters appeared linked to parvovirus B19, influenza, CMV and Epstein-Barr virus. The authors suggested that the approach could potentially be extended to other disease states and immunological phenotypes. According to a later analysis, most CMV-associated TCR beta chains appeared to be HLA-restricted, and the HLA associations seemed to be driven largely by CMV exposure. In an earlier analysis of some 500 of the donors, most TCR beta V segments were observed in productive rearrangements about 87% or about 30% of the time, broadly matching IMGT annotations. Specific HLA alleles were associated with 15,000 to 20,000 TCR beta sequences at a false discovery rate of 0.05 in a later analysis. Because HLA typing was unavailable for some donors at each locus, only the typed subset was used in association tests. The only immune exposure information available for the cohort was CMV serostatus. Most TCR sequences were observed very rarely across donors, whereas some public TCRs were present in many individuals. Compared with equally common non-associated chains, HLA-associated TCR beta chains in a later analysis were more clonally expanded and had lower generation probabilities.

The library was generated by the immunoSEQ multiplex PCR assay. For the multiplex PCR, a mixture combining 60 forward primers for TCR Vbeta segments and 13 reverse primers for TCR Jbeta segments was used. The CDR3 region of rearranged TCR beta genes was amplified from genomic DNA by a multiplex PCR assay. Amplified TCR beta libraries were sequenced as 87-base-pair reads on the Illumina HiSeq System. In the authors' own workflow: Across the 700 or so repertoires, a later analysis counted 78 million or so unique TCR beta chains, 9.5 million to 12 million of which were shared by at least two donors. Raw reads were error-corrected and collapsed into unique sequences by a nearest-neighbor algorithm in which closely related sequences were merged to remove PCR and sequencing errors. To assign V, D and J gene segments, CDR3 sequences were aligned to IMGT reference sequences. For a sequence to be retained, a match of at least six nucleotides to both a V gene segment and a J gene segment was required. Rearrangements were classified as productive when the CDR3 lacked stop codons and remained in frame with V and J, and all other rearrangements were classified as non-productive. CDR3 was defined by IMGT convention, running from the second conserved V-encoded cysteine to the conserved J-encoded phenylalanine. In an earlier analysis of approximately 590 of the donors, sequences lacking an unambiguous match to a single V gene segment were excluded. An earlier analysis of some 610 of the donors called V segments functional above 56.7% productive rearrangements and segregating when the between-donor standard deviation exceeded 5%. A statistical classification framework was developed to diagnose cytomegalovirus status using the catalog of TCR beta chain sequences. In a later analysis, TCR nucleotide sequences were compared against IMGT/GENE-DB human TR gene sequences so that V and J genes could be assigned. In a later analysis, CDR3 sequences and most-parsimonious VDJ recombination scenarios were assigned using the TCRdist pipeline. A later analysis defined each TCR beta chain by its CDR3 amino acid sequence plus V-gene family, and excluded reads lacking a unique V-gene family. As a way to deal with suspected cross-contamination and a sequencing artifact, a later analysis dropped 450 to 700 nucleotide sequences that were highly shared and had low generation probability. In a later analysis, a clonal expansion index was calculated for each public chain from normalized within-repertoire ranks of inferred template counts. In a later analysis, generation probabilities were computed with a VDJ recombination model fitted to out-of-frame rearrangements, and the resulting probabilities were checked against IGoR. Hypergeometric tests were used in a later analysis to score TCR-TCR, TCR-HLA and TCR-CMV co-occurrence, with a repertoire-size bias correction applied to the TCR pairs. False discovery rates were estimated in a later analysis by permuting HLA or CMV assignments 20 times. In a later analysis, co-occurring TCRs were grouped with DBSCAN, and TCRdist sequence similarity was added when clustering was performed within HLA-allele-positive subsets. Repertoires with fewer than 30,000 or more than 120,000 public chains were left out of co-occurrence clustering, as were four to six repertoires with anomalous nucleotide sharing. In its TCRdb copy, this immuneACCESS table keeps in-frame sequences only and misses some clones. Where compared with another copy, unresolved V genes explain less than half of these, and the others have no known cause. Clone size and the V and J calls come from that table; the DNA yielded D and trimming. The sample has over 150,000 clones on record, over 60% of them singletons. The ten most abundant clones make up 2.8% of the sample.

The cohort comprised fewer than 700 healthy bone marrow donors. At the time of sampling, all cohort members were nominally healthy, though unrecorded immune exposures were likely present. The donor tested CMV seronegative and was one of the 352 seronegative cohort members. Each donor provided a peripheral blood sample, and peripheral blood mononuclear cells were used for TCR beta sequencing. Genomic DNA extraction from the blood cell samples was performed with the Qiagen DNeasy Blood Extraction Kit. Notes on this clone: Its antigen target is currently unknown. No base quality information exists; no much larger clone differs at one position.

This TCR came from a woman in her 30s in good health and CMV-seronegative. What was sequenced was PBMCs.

The CDR3 sequence is CASSHYGVRLTEAFF. The DNA sequence is given as TGCGCCAGCAGCCACTACGGAGTCCGGTTGACTGAAGCTTTCTTT. Recombination connected TRBV4-3 to TRBJ1-1; the D gene assignment is ambiguous. The CDR3 runs 15 residues from the cysteine to the phenylalanine. Only the CDR3 DNA stays, 45 bases, in frame from base 1. Cut back by 3 bases and 5 bases, the V and J ends lie 16 bases apart. The germline V gene provides CDR1 LGHNA and CDR2 YSLEER.